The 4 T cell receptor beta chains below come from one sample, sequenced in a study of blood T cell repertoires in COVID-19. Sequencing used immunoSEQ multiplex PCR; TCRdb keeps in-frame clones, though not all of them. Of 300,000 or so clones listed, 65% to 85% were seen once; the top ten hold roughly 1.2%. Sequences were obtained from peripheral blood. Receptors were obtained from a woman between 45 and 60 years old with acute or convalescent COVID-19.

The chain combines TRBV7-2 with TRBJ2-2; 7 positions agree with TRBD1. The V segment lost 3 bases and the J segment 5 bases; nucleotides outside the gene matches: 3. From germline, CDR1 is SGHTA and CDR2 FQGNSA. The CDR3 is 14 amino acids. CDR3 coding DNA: TGTGCCAGCAGCTTTTCACAGGGGACCGGGGAGCTGTTTTTT. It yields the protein CASSFSQGTGELFF.

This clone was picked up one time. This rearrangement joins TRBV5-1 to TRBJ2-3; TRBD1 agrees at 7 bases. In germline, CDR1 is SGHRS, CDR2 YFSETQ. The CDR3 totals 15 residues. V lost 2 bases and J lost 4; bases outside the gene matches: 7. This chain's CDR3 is CASSLQGTGADTQYF. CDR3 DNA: TGCGCCAGCAGCTTACAGGGTACAGGGGCAGATACGCAGTATTTT.

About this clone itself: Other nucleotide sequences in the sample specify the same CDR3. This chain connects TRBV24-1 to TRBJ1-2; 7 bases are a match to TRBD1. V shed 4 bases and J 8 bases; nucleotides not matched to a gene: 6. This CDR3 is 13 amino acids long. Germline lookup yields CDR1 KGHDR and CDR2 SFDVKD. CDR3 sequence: CATSDPTGTGYTF. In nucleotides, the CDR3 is TGTGCCACCAGTGACCCGACAGGGACCGGCTACACCTTC.

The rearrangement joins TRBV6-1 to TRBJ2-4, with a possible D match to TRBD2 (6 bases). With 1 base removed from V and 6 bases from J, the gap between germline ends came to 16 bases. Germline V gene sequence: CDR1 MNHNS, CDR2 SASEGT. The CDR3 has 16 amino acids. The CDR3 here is CASSEVGGRGRNIQYF. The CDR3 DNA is TGTGCCAGCAGTGAAGTCGGGGGTCGGGGTAGAAACATTCAGTACTTC.